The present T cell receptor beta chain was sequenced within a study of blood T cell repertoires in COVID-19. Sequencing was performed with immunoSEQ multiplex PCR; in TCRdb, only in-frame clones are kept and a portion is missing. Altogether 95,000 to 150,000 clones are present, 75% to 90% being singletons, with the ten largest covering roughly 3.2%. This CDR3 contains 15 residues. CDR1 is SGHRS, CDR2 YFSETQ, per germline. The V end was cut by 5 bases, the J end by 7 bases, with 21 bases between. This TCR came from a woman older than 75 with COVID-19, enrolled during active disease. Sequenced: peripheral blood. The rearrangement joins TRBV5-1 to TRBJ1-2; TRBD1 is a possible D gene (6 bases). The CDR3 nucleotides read TGCGCCAGCAGACCTCCGGGACAACTTACGGGTGGCTACACCTTC. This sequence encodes CASRPPGQLTGGYTF.